These 26 T cell receptor beta chains originate from one sample sequenced in a study of PD-L1 blockade in urothelial cancer (dated by TCRdb to 2016 to 2017). The time point label on this specimen signifies: pretreatment peripheral blood. The method behind the library was the immunoSEQ multiplex PCR assay. Entries here come from immuneACCESS through TCRdb and include only in-frame sequences with V and J called. Some clones fail to appear in such tables; in the studies checked, an unresolved V gene covers under half of the shortfall, and the cause of the remainder is unknown. The sample has some 66,000 clones on record, approximately 86% of them singletons. The top ten constitute around 14% of the sample. Specimen: PBMCs, collected around atezolizumab (anti-PD-L1) treatment. These receptor sequences come from a man aged 60-69 years with urothelial cancer.

The chain combines TRBV30 with TRBJ1-2; D unresolved. Germline V lookup: CDR1 GTSNPN, CDR2 SVGIG (reference sequence). Trimming pared 1 base from V and 5 bases from J, leaving 8 bases between. The CDR3 extends over 12 amino acids. The CDR3 spells CAWSEADYGYTF. Written as DNA, the CDR3 is TGTGCCTGGAGTGAGGCGGATTATGGCTACACCTTC. Combining the CDR3 with reference TRBV30 and TRBJ1-2 gives the whole variable domain SQTIHQWPATLVQPVGSPLSLECTVEGTSNPNLYWYRQAAGRGLQLLFYSVGIGQISSEVPQNLSASRPQDRQFILSSKKLLLSDSGFYLCAWSEADYGYTFGSGTRLTVV.

The chain combines TRBV18 with TRBJ1-5; TRBD1 aligns across 7 bases. In germline, CDR1 is KGHSH, CDR2 LQKENI. The CDR3 is 14 amino acids. V lost 4 bases, J lost 4 bases, and 4 bases stayed unmatched. CDR3 sequence reads: CASSQQGKNQPQHF. The CDR3 coding sequence is TGTGCCAGCTCACAACAGGGGAAAAATCAGCCCCAGCATTTT.

The V call is TRBV4-3, the J call TRBJ1-2, with 11 bases matching TRBD1. The CDR3 extends over 14 amino acids. The ends lost 5 bases at V and 8 bases at J; junction bases unmatched: 7. Germline V gene data show CDR1 as LGHNA and CDR2 as YSLEER. As DNA, the CDR3 is TGCGCCAGCAGCGACGGACAGGGGGCGCAAGGCTACACCTTC. As protein: CASSDGQGAQGYTF.

This clone appeared a few times. V usage is TRBV7-9 and J usage is TRBJ2-1; maybe TRBD2 (7 bases). Germline V lookup: CDR1 SEHNR, CDR2 FQNEAQ (reference sequence). This CDR3 region has 14 residues. Trimming took 5 bases from V and 7 from J, leaving 15 bases between them. For the CDR3, the DNA is TGTGCCAGCAGCAAAGGGGGAGGGAATAATGAGCAGTTCTTC. Translating it yields CASSKGGGNNEQFF.

This rearrangement joins TRBV6-5 to TRBJ2-1; 7 nucleotides align to TRBD2. The germline CDR1 and CDR2 sequences are MNHEY and SVGAGI. This CDR3 has 13 residues. Trimming removed 5 bases from V and 8 bases from J; junction bases left unmatched: 6. CDR3 sequence reads: CASSRRGSDEQFF. CDR3 nucleotide sequence: TGTGCCAGCAGTCGGCGGGGGTCTGATGAGCAGTTCTTC.

The genes are TRBV19 and TRBJ2-1; TRBD1 agrees at 8 bases. Germline CDR1 is LNHDA and CDR2 is SQIVND (reference sequence). V lost 3 bases to trimming and J lost 9 bases; unmatched junction nucleotides: 10. This CDR3 is built from 15 residues. The CDR3 coding sequence is TGTGCCAGTAGTATTGGGGGCGGGACAGGTGGTGAGCAGTTCTTC. As protein: CASSIGGGTGGEQFF.

This clone has a handful of counts. The chain combines TRBV5-1 with TRBJ2-3; TRBD2 might be the D (6 bases). The length of the CDR3 is 16 residues. V was clipped by 0 bases and J by 0 bases, with 11 bases between them. Germline V gene data show CDR1 as SGHRS and CDR2 as YFSETQ. CDR3: CASSLDRRVSTDTQYF. CDR3 nucleotides: TGCGCCAGCAGCTTGGATCGGAGGGTGAGCACAGATACGCAGTATTTT.

In this sample, this clone turned up once. The gene calls are TRBV5-1 and TRBJ1-1, with TRBD1 identical over 9 bases. Germline V gene lookup returns CDR1 SGHRS and CDR2 YFSETQ. The CDR3 contains 15 residues. V was pared by 4 bases and J by 1 base, with 5 bases of the junction left unmatched. The CDR3 nucleotides read TGCGCCAGCAGCCTACGGACAGGGGAGAACACTGAAGCTTTCTTT. It translates to CASSLRTGENTEAFF.

This clone was observed a few times. The chain has TRBV5-4 and TRBJ1-2, with TRBD1 matching 10 bases. This CDR3 region has 15 residues. V shed 5 bases and J 4 bases; nucleotides not matched to a gene: 8. Germline V gene sequence: CDR1 SGHNT, CDR2 YYREEE (reference sequence). CDR3 region: CASSLGTGVGYGYTF. The CDR3 bases are TGTGCCAGCAGTCTCGGGACAGGGGTGGGCTATGGCTACACCTTC.

This chain links TRBV11-3 with TRBJ2-2, with D maybe TRBD1 (5 bases). The CDR3 spans 12 residues. The germline V gene encodes CDR1 SGHNT and CDR2 YENEEA. Trimming left V 5 bases short and J 8 bases short, with 9 bases between. Here the CDR3 DNA reads TGTGCCAGCAGCACGAGACAGGGGGAGCTGTTTTTT. Residues: CASSTRQGELFF. Complete variable domain (other parts from reference TRBV11-3 and TRBJ2-2): EAGVVQSPRYKIIEKKQPVAFWCNPISGHNTLYWYLQNLGQGPELLIRYENEEAVDDSQLPKDRFSAERLKGVDSTLKIQPAELGDSAVYLCASSTRQGELFFGEGSRLTVL.

The chain combines TRBV10-3 with TRBJ1-3; D gene ambiguous. The CDR3 is 14 residues long. Trimming removed 6 bases from V and 2 bases from J, with 11 bases in between. Germline CDR1 reads ENHRY; CDR2 reads SYGVKD. The CDR3 sequence: CAIREELAGNTIYF. The CDR3 nucleotides are TGTGCCATCAGGGAGGAATTAGCTGGAAACACCATATATTTT.

About this clone itself: Other DNA sequences of this sample code for an identical CDR3. V usage is TRBV6-1 and J usage is TRBJ1-2, with 8 bases identical to TRBD1. Trimming at V came to 3 bases and at J to 4 bases, leaving 7 bases not matched to a gene. Germline V gene data show CDR1 as MNHNS and CDR2 as SASEGT. This CDR3 is built from 15 residues. The chain's CDR3 is CASSEGQGAFYGYTF. The CDR3 coding sequence is TGTGCCAGCAGTGAGGGTCAGGGGGCATTCTATGGCTACACCTTC.

The chain uses TRBV30 and TRBJ1-2; D is possibly TRBD1 (5 bases). Germline V CDR1 and CDR2: GTSNPN, SVGIG (reference sequence). Trimming took 0 bases from V and 0 from J, leaving 11 bases between them. The CDR3 is 15 residues long. The CDR3 loop reads CAWSVRDWTNYGYTF. The CDR3 nucleotides read TGTGCCTGGAGTGTAAGGGACTGGACTAACTATGGCTACACCTTC.

This chain links TRBV29-1 with TRBJ1-1; 9 bases are shared with TRBD1. Germline V lookup: CDR1 SQVTM, CDR2 ANQGSEA. The CDR3 consists of 13 residues. The V segment lost 7 bases and the J segment 8 bases; nucleotides outside the gene matches: 11. CDR3 DNA: TGCAGCGGGGTTCCGGGACAGGGTGAGGAAGCTTTCTTT. Its protein is CSGVPGQGEEAFF. The full variable domain, its missing parts supplied by reference TRBV29-1 and TRBJ1-1, is SAVISQKPSRDICQRGTSLTIQCQVDSQVTMMFWYRQQPGQSLTLIATANQGSEATYESGFVIDKFPISRPNLTFSTLTVSNMSPEDSSIYLCSGVPGQGEEAFFGQGTRLTVV.

The V call is TRBV2, the J call TRBJ2-7, with D possibly TRBD2 on 7 matching bases. CDR3 length: 17 amino acids. Looked up from germline, CDR1 is SNHLY and CDR2 is FYNNEI. The V end lost 4 bases, the J end lost 0 bases, and 19 bases lay between the germline ends. CDR3 in amino acids: CASSAPRLGGPSYEQYF. CDR3 coding DNA: TGTGCCAGCAGTGCGCCAAGGCTCGGGGGGCCCTCCTACGAGCAGTACTTC.

The chain carries TRBV6-6 and TRBJ2-2; the match to TRBD1 covers 8 bases. J gave up 4 bases and V 10 bases, and 11 bases lay outside the gene matches. Germline V gene data show CDR1 as MNHNY and CDR2 as SVGAGI (reference sequence). The CDR3 runs to 15 residues. CDR3 bases: TGTGCCATATCGGACAGGGACGGGGGCACCGGGGAGCTGTTTTTT. This sequence encodes CAISDRDGGTGELFF.

The chain joins TRBV7-3 to TRBJ2-1; 7 nucleotides agree with TRBD2. This CDR3 spans 16 amino acids. Trimming took 3 bases from V and 5 from J; bases not matched to a gene: 10. Germline assignment: CDR1 SGHTA and CDR2 FQGTGA. Here the CDR3 DNA reads TGTGCCAGCAGCTTTAGCCTAGCGGCCAAAAACAATGAGCAGTTCTTC. Its protein is CASSFSLAAKNNEQFF.

The chain couples TRBV5-4 to TRBJ1-1; possible D gene TRBD1, 5 bases. Germline V gene data show CDR1 as SGHNT and CDR2 as YYREEE (reference sequence). Trimming removed 0 bases from V and 0 bases from J, with 12 bases in between. The CDR3 is made up of 16 amino acids. CDR3 sequence (DNA): TGTGCCAGCAGCTTGGACAGGAGGGTCATGAACACTGAAGCTTTCTTT. This sequence encodes CASSLDRRVMNTEAFF.

The genes are TRBV5-1 and TRBJ2-6; the match to TRBD1 covers 7 bases. Germline values: CDR1 SGHRS, CDR2 YFSETQ. This CDR3 comprises 17 residues. V was clipped by 1 base and J by 2 bases; unmatched bases: 6. DNA of the CDR3: TGCGCCAGCAGCTTGACATCAACAGGGGCTGGGGCCAACGTCCTGACTTTC. Protein: CASSLTSTGAGANVLTF.

The genes are TRBV5-1 and TRBJ1-2, with TRBD1 matching 9 bases. Trimming at V came to 4 bases and at J to 0 bases, leaving 13 bases not matched to a gene. This CDR3 is built from 18 residues. Germline CDR1 SGHRS, CDR2 YFSETQ. In DNA form, the CDR3 reads TGCGCCAGCAGCAACCGGTCGGCACAGGGGGCAACTAACTATGGCTACACCTTC. Its protein product is CASSNRSAQGATNYGYTF.

V gene TRBV28 combines with J gene TRBJ2-3; 7 nucleotides align to TRBD1. The CDR3 has 14 amino acids. Trimming cost V 6 bases and J 0 bases; bases outside gene matches: 3. Germline V CDR1 and CDR2: MDHEN, SYDVKM. CDR3 residues: CASSRDRSTDTQYF. CDR3 DNA: TGTGCCAGCAGCCGGGACAGAAGCACAGATACGCAGTATTTT. Filled out from reference TRBV28 and TRBJ2-3, the complete variable domain reads DVKVTQSSRYLVKRTGEKVFLECVQDMDHENMFWYRQDPGLGLRLIYFSYDVKMKEKGDIPEGYSVSREKKERFSLILESASTNQTSMYLCASSRDRSTDTQYFGPGTRLTVL.

The V gene is TRBV6-6, the J gene TRBJ1-1; no reliable D call. The length of the CDR3 is 13 residues. Germline loops: CDR1 MNHNY, CDR2 SVGAGI (reference sequence). V was pared by 6 bases and J by 5 bases, with 13 bases between. Written as DNA, the CDR3 is TGTGCCAGCAGAAGACCCGGGGAGACTGAAGCTTTCTTT. As protein: CASRRPGETEAFF.

This chain joins TRBV5-1 and TRBJ2-1, with D tentatively TRBD1 (5 bases). V dropped 4 bases and J dropped 4 bases, with 18 bases sitting between them. CDR3 length: 16 residues. CDR1 and CDR2 (germline): SGHRS, YFSETQ. The CDR3 protein is CASSPAAGSGYNEQFF. The CDR3 DNA reads TGCGCCAGCAGCCCGGCGGCAGGTTCAGGGTACAATGAGCAGTTCTTC. The full variable domain, in which reference TRBV5-1 and TRBJ2-1 provide the parts outside the CDR3, is KAGVTQTPRYLIKTRGQQVTLSCSPISGHRSVSWYQQTPGQGLQFLFEYFSETQRNKGNFPGRFSGRQFSNSRSEMNVSTLELGDSALYLCASSPAAGSGYNEQFFGPGTRLTVL.

The rearrangement links TRBV11-3 to TRBJ2-7, with 9 nucleotides matching TRBD1. J was trimmed by 7 bases and V by 5 bases; bases with no gene match: 12. The CDR3 extends over 15 amino acids. CDR1 and CDR2 (germline): SGHNT, YENEEA. The CDR3 sequence: CASSVTGTGTREQYF. For the CDR3, the DNA is TGTGCCAGCAGCGTTACCGGGACAGGGACTCGAGAGCAGTACTTC.

The chain recombines TRBV7-9 with TRBJ1-4, with 8 bases fitting TRBD1. The V gene end was trimmed by 2 bases and the J gene end by 8 bases; junction bases not matched to a gene: 10. Germline V lookup: CDR1 SEHNR, CDR2 FQNEAQ (reference sequence). This CDR3 has 16 amino acids. DNA for the CDR3: TGTGCCAGCAGCTTATCTCGAGCAGGGGGCGGAGAAAAACTGTTTTTT. This gives the protein CASSLSRAGGGEKLFF.

The chain combines TRBV5-1 with TRBJ2-5; perhaps TRBD1 as D (6 bases). The CDR3 totals 15 residues. Trimming cost V 2 bases and J 4 bases, with 15 bases left between them. CDR1 SGHRS and CDR2 YFSETQ come from the germline V gene. CDR3: CASSLGGRLGETQYF. Written as DNA, the CDR3 is TGCGCCAGCAGCTTAGGGGGTCGGCTTGGAGAGACCCAGTACTTC.